This entry lists 10 T cell receptor beta chains sequenced from one sample in a study of blood T cells in healthy people across ages. The authors ran a second PCR of 7 to 11 cycles using a sample-barcoded 5' primer and a J-beta primer mix. TCRdb called the 5' RACE reads again in MiXCR, with one record for every CDR3 protein. The data show approximately 800,000 distinct CDR3 sequences, roughly 34% seen once. Sequencing was carried out using blood. The receptors were gathered from a man between 18 and 29 years old in good health.

This chain links TRBV7-2 with TRBJ1-2; 9 bases map to TRBD1. The CDR3 loop spans 12 amino acids. Unmatched junction bases numbered 4, after V lost 10 bases and J lost 4 bases. Germline CDR1 reads SGHTA; CDR2 reads FQGNSA. Here the CDR3 DNA reads TGTGCCACGCCGACAGGGGGCTATGGCTACACCTTC. It specifies CATPTGGYGYTF.

In its sample, this clonotype was seen a few times. The chain is built from TRBV20-1 and TRBJ1-1; no definite D call. CDR1 is DFQATT and CDR2 is SNEGSKA in the germline V gene (reference sequence). CDR3 length: 12 amino acids. V lost 4 bases to trimming and J lost 3 bases, with 9 bases between them. The CDR3 loop is CSATRSYTEAFF. The CDR3 DNA follows: TGCAGTGCTACCCGATCTTACACTGAAGCTTTCTTT.

This clonotype was counted only a few times. The chain combines TRBV7-2 with TRBJ1-5; the D gene is possibly TRBD1 (5 bases). CDR3 length: 13 amino acids. The germline CDR1 and CDR2 sequences are SGHTA and FQGNSA. V was trimmed by 5 bases and J by 9 bases, leaving 14 bases between them. CDR3 nucleotides: TGTGCCAGCAGCCCCCCAAGCGGGGGGCCCCAGCATTTT. It encodes CASSPPSGGPQHF.

J is TRBJ1-2 and V is TRBV12-3 or TRBV12-4, with D possibly TRBD1 on 5 matching bases. CDR3 length: 12 residues. Trimming stripped 4 bases from V and 8 bases from J, with 11 bases between. CDR3 sequence: CASSSLREGYTF. In DNA, the CDR3 is TGTGCCAGCAGTTCGCTCAGGGAAGGCTACACCTTC.

A few counts support this clonotype. V is TRBV9 and J is TRBJ2-5; unclear D gene. The CDR3 extends over 13 amino acids. Germline V gene sequence: CDR1 SGDLS, CDR2 YYNGEE. Between the trimmed V and J ends, which lost 4 bases and 3 bases, there was a span of 10 bases. The chain's CDR3 is CASSPWAEETQYF. CDR3 bases: TGTGCCAGCAGCCCATGGGCGGAAGAGACCCAGTACTTC.

This clonotype was observed many times. The chain uses TRBV5-1 and TRBJ2-1; the D gene is possibly TRBD2 (6 bases). V lost 4 bases and J lost 8, with 19 bases in between. This CDR3 spans 15 amino acids. Germline CDR1 reads SGHRS; CDR2 reads YFSETQ. The CDR3: CASSPLPGTDYEQFF. CDR3 DNA sequence: TGCGCCAGCAGCCCCCTCCCAGGGACTGACTATGAGCAGTTCTTC. Based on the CDR3 plus reference TRBV5-1 and TRBJ2-1, the full variable domain is KAGVTQTPRYLIKTRGQQVTLSCSPISGHRSVSWYQQTPGQGLQFLFEYFSETQRNKGNFPGRFSGRQFSNSRSEMNVSTLELGDSALYLCASSPLPGTDYEQFFGPGTRLTVL.

This sequence joins TRBV20-1 and TRBJ2-3; 8 bases fit TRBD2. The CDR3 is 17 residues long. The V gene's germline CDR1 is DFQATT and CDR2 SNEGSKA (reference sequence). J gave up 2 bases and V 1 base, and 11 bases lay outside the gene matches. Here the CDR3 DNA reads TGCAGTGCTAGAGCCCCTAGCGGGTGGGGACACACAGATACGCAGTATTTT. Translation: CSARAPSGWGHTDTQYF.

This clonotype occurred once. The chain is built from TRBV7-8 and TRBJ2-1; D remains unclear. The CDR3 loop spans 13 amino acids. Germline V gene sequence: CDR1 SGHVS, CDR2 FQNEAQ. Trimming removed 3 bases at V and 10 bases at J, with 13 bases between. The CDR3 sequence: CASSFDGTYEQFF. The DNA for the CDR3 is TGTGCCAGCAGCTTCGATGGTACCTACGAGCAGTTCTTC.

The chain links TRBV4-1 to TRBJ1-1, with 7 bases fitting TRBD1. Germline CDR1 MGHRA, CDR2 YSYEKL. There are 19 residues in the CDR3. J was trimmed by 0 bases and V by 1 base; bases with no gene match: 14. CDR3 DNA sequence: TGCGCCAGCAGCCAAGGGTCCGGTGGGAGGGGGCGTATGAACACTGAAGCTTTCTTT. It specifies CASSQGSGGRGRMNTEAFF.

The V call is TRBV20-1, the J call TRBJ2-1, with D unclear. CDR1 and CDR2 from the germline V gene are DFQATT and SNEGSKA (reference sequence). The CDR3 contains 14 residues. V was pared by 3 bases and J by 1 base, with 10 bases between. DNA for the CDR3: TGCAGTGCTAGGTGGCAAGTTTCCTACAATGAGCAGTTCTTC. It codes for CSARWQVSYNEQFF.